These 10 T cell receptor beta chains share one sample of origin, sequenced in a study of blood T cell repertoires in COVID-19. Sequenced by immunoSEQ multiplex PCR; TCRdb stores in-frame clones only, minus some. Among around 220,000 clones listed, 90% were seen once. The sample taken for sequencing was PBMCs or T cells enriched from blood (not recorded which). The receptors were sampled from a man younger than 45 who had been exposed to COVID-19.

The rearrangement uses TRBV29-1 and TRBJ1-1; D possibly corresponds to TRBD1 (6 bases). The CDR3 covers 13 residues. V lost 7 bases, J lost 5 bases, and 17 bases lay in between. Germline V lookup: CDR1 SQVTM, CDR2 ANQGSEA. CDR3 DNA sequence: TGCAGCGGTTGGTGGGGGCGTGGGACTGAAGCTTTCTTT. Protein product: CSGWWGRGTEAFF.

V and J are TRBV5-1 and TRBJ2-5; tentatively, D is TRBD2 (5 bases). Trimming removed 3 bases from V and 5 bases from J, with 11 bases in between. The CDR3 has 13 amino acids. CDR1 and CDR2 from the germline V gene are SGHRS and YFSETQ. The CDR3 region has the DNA TGCGCCAGCAGCTCCGAGGGTTGGGAGACCCAGTACTTC. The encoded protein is CASSSEGWETQYF. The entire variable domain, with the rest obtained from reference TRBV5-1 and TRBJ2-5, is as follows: KAGVTQTPRYLIKTRGQQVTLSCSPISGHRSVSWYQQTPGQGLQFLFEYFSETQRNKGNFPGRFSGRQFSNSRSEMNVSTLELGDSALYLCASSSEGWETQYFGPGTRLLVL.

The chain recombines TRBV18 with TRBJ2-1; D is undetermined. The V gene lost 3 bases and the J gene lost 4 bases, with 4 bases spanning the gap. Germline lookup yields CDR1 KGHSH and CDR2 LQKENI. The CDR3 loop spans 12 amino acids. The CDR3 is CASSPPYNEQFF. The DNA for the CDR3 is TGTGCCAGCTCACCTCCTTACAATGAGCAGTTCTTC.

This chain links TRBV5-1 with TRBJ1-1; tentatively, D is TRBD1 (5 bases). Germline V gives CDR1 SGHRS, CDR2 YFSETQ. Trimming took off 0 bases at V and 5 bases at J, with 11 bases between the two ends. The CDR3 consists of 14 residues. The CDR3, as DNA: TGCGCCAGCAGCTTGGAGGGGAAGGGGACTGAAGCTTTCTTT. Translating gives CASSLEGKGTEAFF.

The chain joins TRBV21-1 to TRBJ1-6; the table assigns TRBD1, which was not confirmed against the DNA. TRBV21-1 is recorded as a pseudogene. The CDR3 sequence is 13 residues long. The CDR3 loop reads CANHDTDNSPLHF. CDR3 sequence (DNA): TGTGCCAACCACGACACGGATAATTCACCCCTCCACTTT.

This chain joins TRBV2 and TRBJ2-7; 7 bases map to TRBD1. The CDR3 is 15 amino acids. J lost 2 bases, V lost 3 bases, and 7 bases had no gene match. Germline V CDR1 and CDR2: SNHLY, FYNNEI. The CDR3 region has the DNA TGTGCCAGCAGTGACCCGCAGGGGGAAACCTACGAGCAGTACTTC. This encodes CASSDPQGETYEQYF.

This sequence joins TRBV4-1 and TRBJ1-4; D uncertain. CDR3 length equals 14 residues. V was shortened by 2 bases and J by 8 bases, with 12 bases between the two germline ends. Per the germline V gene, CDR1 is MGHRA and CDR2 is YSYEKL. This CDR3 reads CASSQIRFLEKLFF. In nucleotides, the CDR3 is TGCGCCAGCAGCCAAATACGGTTTCTCGAAAAACTGTTTTTT.

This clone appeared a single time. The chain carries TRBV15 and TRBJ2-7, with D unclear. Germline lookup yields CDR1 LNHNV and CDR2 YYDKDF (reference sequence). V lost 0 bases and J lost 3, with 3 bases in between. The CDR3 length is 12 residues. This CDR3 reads CATSRDVYEQYF. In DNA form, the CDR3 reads TGTGCCACCAGCAGAGACGTCTACGAGCAGTACTTC. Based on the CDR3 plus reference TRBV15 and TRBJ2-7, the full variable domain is DAMVIQNPRYQVTQFGKPVTLSCSQTLNHNVMYWYQQKSSQAPKLLFHYYDKDFNNEADTPDNFQSRRPNTSFCFLDIRSPGLGDTAMYLCATSRDVYEQYFGPGTRLTVT.

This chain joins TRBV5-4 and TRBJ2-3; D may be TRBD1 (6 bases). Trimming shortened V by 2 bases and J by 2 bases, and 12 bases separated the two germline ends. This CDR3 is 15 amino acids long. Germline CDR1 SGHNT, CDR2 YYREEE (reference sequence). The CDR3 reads CASSFGRQDTDTQYF. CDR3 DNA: TGTGCCAGCAGCTTTGGAAGACAGGACACAGATACGCAGTATTTT.

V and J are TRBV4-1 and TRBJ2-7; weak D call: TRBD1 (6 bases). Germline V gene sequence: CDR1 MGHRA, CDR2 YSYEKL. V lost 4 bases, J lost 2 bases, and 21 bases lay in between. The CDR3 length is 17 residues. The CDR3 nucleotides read TGCGCCAGCAGCCTAGTGTCTCAAGAACAGGGTACCTACGAGCAGTACTTC. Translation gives CASSLVSQEQGTYEQYF.